This is a list of T cell receptor beta chains from one sample in a study of beta chain features in type 1 diabetes. The data were produced by immunoSEQ multiplex PCR, yet TCRdb's version contains in-frame clones alone and is incomplete. This table holds approximately 150,000 clones, about 9.8% found once. The sample comprised central memory CD4+ T cells from blood. These receptors originate from a woman under 30 in good health. Both conserved end residues are part of each CDR3. D genes are given only for firm matches. Expanded clones get a size class; other rows say once, few or many, or leave the size out.

-	-	TRBV5-1	TRBJ1-2	TGCGCCAGCAGCTCCGGACTTTGGAGTAACTATGGCTACACCTTC	CASSSGLWSNYGYTF
TRBD1	-	TRBV5-6	TRBJ2-5	TGTGCCAGCAGCTCCACGCGGACAGGGGGGGTGACCCAGTACTTC	CASSSTRTGGVTQYF
-	few	TRBV4-2	TRBJ2-2	TGTGCCAGCAGCCAAGAATCGCGATTATCGGCCGGGGAGCTGTTTTTT	CASSQESRLSAGELFF
-	-	TRBV5-1	TRBJ1-3	TGCGCCAGCAGCTTCTCAGGGACATTCTCTGGAAACACCATATATTTT	CASSFSGTFSGNTIYF
-	few	TRBV18	TRBJ1-1	TGTGCCAGCTCACCCGGAGAAGGGGCGAACACTGAAGCTTTCTTT	CASSPGEGANTEAFF
-	-	TRBV21-1	TRBJ1-2	TGTGCCAGCAGCAGCCGGGACAGTAACTATTTTGGCTACACCTTC	CASSSRDSNYFGYTF
TRBD1	-	TRBV27	TRBJ1-2	TGTGCCAGCAGTTCGACAGACAGGGATGGCTACACCTTC	CASSSTDRDGYTF
-	-	TRBV27	TRBJ1-4	TGTGCCAGCAGTTTATCGTTACGGTCCTTTAATGAAAAACTGTTTTTT	CASSLSLRSFNEKLFF
TRBD2	few	TRBV4-3	TRBJ2-3	TGCGCCAGCAGCCAAACCCCTGCGGGGGGGAGCACAGATACGCAGTATTTT	CASSQTPAGGSTDTQYF
TRBD1	few	TRBV30	TRBJ1-1	TGTGCCTGGGCCGGGACAGGGGTGACTGAAGCTTTCTTT	CAWAGTGVTEAFF
TRBD1	few	TRBV5-6	TRBJ1-2	TGTGCCAGCAGCTTGGGGCCGACAGGGGGATATGGCTACACCTTC	CASSLGPTGGYGYTF
TRBD2	few	TRBV18	TRBJ2-5	TGTGCCAGATCTCCTCTAGCGGCGCCCTACCAAGAGACCCAGTACTTC	CARSPLAAPYQETQYF
-	-	TRBV1	TRBJ2-7	TGCACCAGCAGCCAAGACGGGGCGCGACAGGGAGTATACGAGCAGTACTTC	CTSSQDGARQGVYEQYF
TRBD1	few	TRBV18	TRBJ2-1	TGTGCCAGCTCACCGGGGACAGGGTACAATGAGCAGTTCTTC	CASSPGTGYNEQFF
-	few	TRBV5-1	TRBJ2-1	TGCGCCAGCAGCCGAGCACAGGGCTACAATGAGCAGTTCTTC	CASSRAQGYNEQFF
TRBD1	few	TRBV5-1	TRBJ2-7	TGCGCCAGCAGCCAGGGACAGGGAGTGAACGAGCAGTACTTC	CASSQGQGVNEQYF